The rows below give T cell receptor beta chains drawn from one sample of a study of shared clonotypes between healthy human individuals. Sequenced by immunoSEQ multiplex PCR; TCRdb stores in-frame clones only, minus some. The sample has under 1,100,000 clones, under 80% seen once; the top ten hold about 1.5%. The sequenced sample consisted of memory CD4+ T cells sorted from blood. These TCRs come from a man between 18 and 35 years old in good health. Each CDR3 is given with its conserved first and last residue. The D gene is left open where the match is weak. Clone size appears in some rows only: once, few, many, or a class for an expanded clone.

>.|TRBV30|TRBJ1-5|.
TGTGCCTGGAACGGGAATAGCAATCAGCCCCAGCATTTT
CAWNGNSNQPQHF
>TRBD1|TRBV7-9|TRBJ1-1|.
TGTGCCAGCAGCCCGAGGGCAGGGGGCGGGAACACTGAAGCTTTCTTT
CASSPRAGGGNTEAFF
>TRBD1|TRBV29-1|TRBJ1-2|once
TGCAGCGTTGAAGATTTTCGGACAGGGAGTGGCTACACCTTC
CSVEDFRTGSGYTF
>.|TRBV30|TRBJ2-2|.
TGTGCCGGGGCTAGGGGCGCGAACACCGGGGAGCTGTTTTTT
CAGARGANTGELFF
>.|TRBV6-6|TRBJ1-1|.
TGTGCCAGCAGTTACCTGATTAACACTGAAGCTTTCTTT
CASSYLINTEAFF
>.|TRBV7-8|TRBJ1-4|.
TGTGCCAGCAGCTTAGGGGAGGTTCGTGAAAAACTGTTTTTT
CASSLGEVREKLFF
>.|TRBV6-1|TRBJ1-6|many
TGTGCCAGCAGTGAAGGGCTGGATCATTCACCCCTCCACTTT
CASSEGLDHSPLHF
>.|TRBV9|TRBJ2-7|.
TGTGCCAGCAGCGTAGGTATGGGGGGCCCTTGGAACGAGCAGTACTTC
CASSVGMGGPWNEQYF
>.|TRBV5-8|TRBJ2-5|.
TGTGCCAGCGAGGGTGAGAGTCAAGAGACCCAGTACTTC
CASEGESQETQYF
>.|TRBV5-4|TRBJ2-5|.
TGTGCTTATGGGGGCGGGGGACGCGAGACCCAGTACTTC
CAYGGGGRETQYF
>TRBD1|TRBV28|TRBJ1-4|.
TGTGCCAGCAGTTGGGGGACAGGGGGCAATGAAAAACTGTTTTTT
CASSWGTGGNEKLFF
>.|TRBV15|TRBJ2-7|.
TGTGCCACCAGCAGGACCGACAGCTACGAGCAGTACTTC
CATSRTDSYEQYF
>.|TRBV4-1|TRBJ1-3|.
TGCGCCAGCAGCCAGGCCTCCGTCGGCAACACCATATATTTT
CASSQASVGNTIYF
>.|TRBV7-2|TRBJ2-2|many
TGTGCCAGCAGCTTAGCTAGCGGGGAGCTGTTTTTT
CASSLASGELFF
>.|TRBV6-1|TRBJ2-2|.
TGTGCCAGCAGTGATAACAGGGCCACCGGGGAGCTGTTTTTT
CASSDNRATGELFF
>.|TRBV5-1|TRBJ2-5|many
TGCGCCAGCAGCTTGGCTCAGGGCACGGGAGAGACCCAGTACTTC
CASSLAQGTGETQYF
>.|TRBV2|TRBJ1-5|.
TGTGCCAGCATGAGACAGATGAATCAGCCCCAGCATTTT
CASMRQMNQPQHF
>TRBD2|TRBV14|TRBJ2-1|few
TGTGCCAGCAGCCAATCGTCCGGGAGGGTCGAGCAGTTCTTC
CASSQSSGRVEQFF
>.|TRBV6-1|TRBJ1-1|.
TGTGCCAGCAGTAGAATGGACACTGAAGCTTTCTTT
CASSRMDTEAFF
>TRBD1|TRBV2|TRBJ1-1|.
TGTGCCAGCAGTCCTACAGGGGGTGGAACTGAAGCTTTCTTT
CASSPTGGGTEAFF
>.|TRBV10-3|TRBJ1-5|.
TGTGCCATCAGTGATTCGGGGGGGAACAATCAGCCCCAGCATTTT
CAISDSGGNNQPQHF
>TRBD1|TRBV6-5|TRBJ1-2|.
TGTGCCAGCGGACTAGGGGGCCTCGACTATGGCTACACCTTC
CASGLGGLDYGYTF
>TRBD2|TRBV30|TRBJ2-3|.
TGTGCCTGGGAGCTCGGGGGGGATACGCAGTATTTT
CAWELGGDTQYF
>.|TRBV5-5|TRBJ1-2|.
TGTGCCAGCAGCTTGGAACAAACCTATGGCTACACCTTC
CASSLEQTYGYTF
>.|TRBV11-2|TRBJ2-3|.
TGTGCCAGCAGCATCCAGAGGGATACGCAGTATTTT
CASSIQRDTQYF
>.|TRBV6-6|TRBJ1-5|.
TGTGCCAGCAGTCCACGTGGCCAGCCCCAGCATTTT
CASSPRGQPQHF
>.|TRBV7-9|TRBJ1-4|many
TGTGCCAGCAGCTCCACAGGGTATGCTAATGAAAAACTGTTTTTT
CASSSTGYANEKLFF
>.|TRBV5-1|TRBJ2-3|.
TGCGCCAGCAGCCCCGGACAAACCTCTAGCACAGATACGCAGTATTTT
CASSPGQTSSTDTQYF
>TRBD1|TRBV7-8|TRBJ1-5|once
TGTGCCAGCAGCTTAGCGGGCCGACCAGGGGGTCAGCCCCAGCATTTT
CASSLAGRPGGQPQHF
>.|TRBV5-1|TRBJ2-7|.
TGCGCCAGCAGCTTGAATGCCTACGAGCAGTACTTC
CASSLNAYEQYF
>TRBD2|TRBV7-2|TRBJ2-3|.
TGTGCCAGCATCCCCGGACTAGCGACAGATACGCAGTATTTT
CASIPGLATDTQYF
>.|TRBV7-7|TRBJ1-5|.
TGTGCTAGCAGCTTAGGGACCGGCCAGCCCCAGCATTTT
CASSLGTGQPQHF
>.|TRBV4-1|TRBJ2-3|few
TGCGCCAGCAGCCCGGGAACAGGGCCCTCTAGCACAGATACGCAGTATTTT
CASSPGTGPSSTDTQYF
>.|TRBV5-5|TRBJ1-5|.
TGTGCCAGCAGCTTGGGTAAATTACCAAATCAGCCCCAGCATTTT
CASSLGKLPNQPQHF
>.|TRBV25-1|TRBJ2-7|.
TGTGCCAGCCGTTCCGGGGCCCACGAGCAGTACTTC
CASRSGAHEQYF
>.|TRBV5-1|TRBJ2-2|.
TGCGCCAGCGCCGGGACAAGCAACACCGGGGAGCTGTTTTTT
CASAGTSNTGELFF
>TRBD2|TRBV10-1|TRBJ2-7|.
TGCGCCAGCAGCCAAGGGACGGGGGGCTACGAGCAGTACTTC
CASSQGTGGYEQYF
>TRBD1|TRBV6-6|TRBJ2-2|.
TGTGCCAGCAGGAGGGACAGGAGGAGTACCGGGGAGCTGTTTTTT
CASRRDRRSTGELFF
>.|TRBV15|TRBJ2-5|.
TGTGCCACCAGCAGAGATAAAGGGGCACTGGCTGAGACCCAGTACTTC
CATSRDKGALAETQYF
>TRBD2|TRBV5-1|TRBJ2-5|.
TGCGCCAGCAGCCGAGGGGATAGCGGGGGAGGCGAGACCCAGTACTTC
CASSRGDSGGGETQYF
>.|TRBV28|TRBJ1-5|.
TGTGCCAGCACGGTAGGGGGGTGGCAACAGCCCCAGCATTTT
CASTVGGWQQPQHF
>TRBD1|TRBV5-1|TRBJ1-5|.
TGCGCCAGCAGCTTGGCGAGGGACAGAGGGGACAATCAGCCCCAGCATTTT
CASSLARDRGDNQPQHF
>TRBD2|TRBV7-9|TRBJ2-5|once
TGTGCCAGCAGCTTGGGCGGGGGTGAGACCCAGTACTTC
CASSLGGGETQYF
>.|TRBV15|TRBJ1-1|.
TGTGCCACCAGCAGAGAGTACAGAGCTGAAGCTTTCTTT
CATSREYRAEAFF
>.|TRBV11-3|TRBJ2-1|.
TGTGCCAGCAGCTTAGAGGGAAAGGATGAGCAGTTCTTC
CASSLEGKDEQFF
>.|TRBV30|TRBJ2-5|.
TGTGCCTGGAGTAATTTAGAGACCCAGTACTTC
CAWSNLETQYF
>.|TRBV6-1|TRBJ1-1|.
TGTGCCGTAGGTAGGGGAATGAACACTGAAGCTTTCTTT
CAVGRGMNTEAFF
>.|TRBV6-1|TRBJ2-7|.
TGTGCCAGCAGTACCCCAGGGAGCCCATACGAGCAGTACTTC
CASSTPGSPYEQYF
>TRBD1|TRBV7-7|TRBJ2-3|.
TGTGCTAGCAGCTTAGGGACAGGGGTAGCAGATACGCAGTATTTT
CASSLGTGVADTQYF
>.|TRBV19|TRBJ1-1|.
TGTGCCAGTAGTATAGAGGGGGGAGTCGGCACTGAAGCTTTCTTT
CASSIEGGVGTEAFF
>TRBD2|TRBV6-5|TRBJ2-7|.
TGTGCCAGCAGTCGTCTAGCGGGAGGGCCGGAAGAGCAGTACTTC
CASSRLAGGPEEQYF
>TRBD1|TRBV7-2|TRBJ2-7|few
TGTGCCAGCAGCTTAGTCCTGACAGGGGCCTACGAGCAGTACTTC
CASSLVLTGAYEQYF
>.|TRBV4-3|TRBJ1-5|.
TGCGCCAGCAGCCAAGATATTATGACAGTTAGCAATCAGCCCCAGCATTTT
CASSQDIMTVSNQPQHF
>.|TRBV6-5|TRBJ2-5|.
TGTGCCACCCGAACCGGAGGCGAGACCCAGTACTTC
CATRTGGETQYF
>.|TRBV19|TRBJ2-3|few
TGTGCCAGCGCCTTGGCGCGCGATACGCAGTATTTT
CASALARDTQYF
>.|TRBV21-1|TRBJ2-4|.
TGTGCCAGCAGCAGACTCAACCCCCTCGACCGGGACACATTAGCCAAAAACATTCAGTACTTC
CASSRLNPLDRDTLAKNIQYF
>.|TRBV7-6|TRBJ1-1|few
TGTGCCAGCAGCTTAGATTCCCTAACGCAGGCTTTCTTT
CASSLDSLTQAFF
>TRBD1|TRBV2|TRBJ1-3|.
TGTGCCAGCCTTGCCCCGGGACAGGTGAATGGAAACACCATATATTTT
CASLAPGQVNGNTIYF
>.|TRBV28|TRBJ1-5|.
TGTGCCAGCAGGGGGGGGGAGAGAAGCAATCAGCCCCAGCATTTT
CASRGGERSNQPQHF
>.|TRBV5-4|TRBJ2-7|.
TGTGCCAGCAGCTTGGATTTGGTGCCTCGGGTCGGAACCCCCAGTGACTTC
CASSLDLVPRVGTPSDF